The 17 T cell receptor beta chains reported below all come from one sample, sequenced in a study of shared clonotypes between healthy human individuals. The assay was immunoSEQ multiplex PCR, and TCRdb's table has in-frame clones only and misses some. The sample includes around 340,000 clones, less than 75% of them seen just once. The source material was memory CD4+ T cells sorted from blood. Subset defined: CD45RA-negative fraction. These receptor sequences come from a man younger than 40 in good health.

This clone was counted once. The J gene is TRBJ2-2, the V gene TRBV7-7; D may be TRBD1 or TRBD2 (5 bases each). V was clipped by 7 bases and J by 0 bases, with 15 bases between them. Germline V gives CDR1 SSHAT, CDR2 FNYEAQ (reference sequence). The CDR3 has 16 amino acids. The CDR3 DNA reads as TGTGCCAGCAACCAAGGGGCCGGGGCGAACACCGGGGAGCTGTTTTTT. As protein: CASNQGAGANTGELFF.

V is TRBV29-1 and J is TRBJ1-1; D is perhaps TRBD1 (6 bases). V was pared by 6 bases and J by 3 bases, with 17 bases between. CDR3 length: 14 residues. CDR1 and CDR2 (germline): SQVTM, ANQGSEA. For the CDR3, the DNA is TGCAGCGTGCCGACGGACAGACCGGACACTGAAGCTTTCTTT. Its translation is CSVPTDRPDTEAFF.

The chain employs TRBV6-5 and TRBJ2-7, with D maybe TRBD1 (6 bases). V was clipped by 6 bases and J by 6 bases, with 21 bases between them. CDR3 length equals 15 residues. Germline values: CDR1 MNHEY, CDR2 SVGAGI. CDR3 in amino acids: CASSPNRVELIEQYF. The CDR3, as DNA: TGTGCCAGCAGCCCCAACAGGGTTGAGCTGATCGAGCAGTACTTC.

This clone was observed a few times. V and J are TRBV6-1 and TRBJ2-6; tentatively, D is TRBD2 (6 bases). The germline CDR1 and CDR2 sequences are MNHNS and SASEGT. There are 16 residues in the CDR3. Deletions cut 4 bases from V and 2 bases from J, with 12 bases between. The CDR3 spells CASSGWGRPGANVLTF. The CDR3 DNA follows: TGTGCCAGCAGTGGCTGGGGGAGGCCTGGGGCCAACGTCCTGACTTTC.

Concerning this clone itself: The same CDR3 is also encoded by other DNA sequences in this sample. The chain combines TRBV10-3 with TRBJ2-7; TRBD2 aligns across 10 bases. In germline, CDR1 is ENHRY, CDR2 SYGVKD. The CDR3 loop spans 14 amino acids. The V segment lost 6 bases and the J segment 7 bases; nucleotides outside the gene matches: 9. The CDR3 nucleotides are TGTGCCATCAGCGGACTAGCGGATGCCGGGGAGCAGTACTTC. Residues: CAISGLADAGEQYF.

J is TRBJ2-2 and V is TRBV9; D call uncertain. Germline CDR1 reads SGDLS; CDR2 reads YYNGEE. This CDR3 comprises 16 residues. V was shortened by 0 bases and J by 3 bases, with 12 bases between the two germline ends. CDR3 nucleotide sequence: TGTGCCAGCAGCGTAGTCACCTCCTTGGACACCGGGGAGCTGTTTTTT. It translates to CASSVVTSLDTGELFF.

CDR3 protein: CASMGTSGSYYEQYF. In nucleotides, the CDR3 is TGCGCCAGCATGGGTACTAGCGGGAGCTACTACGAGCAGTACTTC. The rearrangement uses TRBV10-2 and TRBJ2-7; 11 nucleotides align to TRBD2. V shed 7 bases, J shed 3 bases, and the junction held 8 bases outside the gene matches. The CDR3 is made up of 15 amino acids. Germline V gives CDR1 WSHSY, CDR2 SAAADI.

The chain recombines TRBV27 with TRBJ2-5; D assignment may be TRBD1 or TRBD2 (6 bases each). The CDR3 has 15 residues. The germline gives CDR1 MNHEY, CDR2 SMNVEV (reference sequence). V shed 2 bases and J shed 5 bases, with 15 bases lying between them. In DNA form, the CDR3 reads TGTGCCAGCAGTTTAGACGGGGGCAATCGGGAGACCCAGTACTTC. This encodes CASSLDGGNRETQYF.

In its sample, this clone was seen a few times. Written as DNA, the CDR3 is TGTGCCAGCAGCCGGACAACCGGAAACACCATATATTTT. It codes for CASSRTTGNTIYF. The rearrangement uses TRBV6-5 and TRBJ1-3; a weak D match, TRBD1 (5 bases). Germline V gene sequence: CDR1 MNHEY, CDR2 SVGAGI. The V end lost 6 bases, the J end lost 4 bases, and 10 bases lay between the germline ends. The CDR3 contains 13 residues.

This clone was picked up a small number of times. This chain links TRBV18 with TRBJ2-3; 7 bases match TRBD2. Looked up from germline, CDR1 is KGHSH and CDR2 is LQKENI. CDR3 length equals 14 residues. V shed 3 bases, J shed 3 bases, and the junction held 3 bases outside the gene matches. CDR3 nucleotide sequence: TGTGCCAGCTCACCTCTGGGGGGGACAGATACGCAGTATTTT. This codes for CASSPLGGTDTQYF.

The rearrangement uses TRBV10-3 and TRBJ1-1, with D perhaps matching TRBD1 (5 bases). Between the trimmed V and J ends, which lost 6 bases and 4 bases, there was a span of 18 bases. The germline CDR1 and CDR2 sequences are ENHRY and SYGVKD. The CDR3 has 15 residues. CDR3 sequence: CAISPQAGGGTEAFF. CDR3 nucleotide sequence: TGTGCCATCAGCCCTCAGGCCGGCGGGGGCACTGAAGCTTTCTTT.

Comment on this clone: The junction departs from germline at one end; a sequencing error may be responsible. This sequence joins TRBV30 and TRBJ2-3, with 7 bases aligning to TRBD2. Germline V gene sequence: CDR1 GTSNPN, CDR2 SVGIG (reference sequence). This CDR3 has 13 amino acids. This CDR3 is CAGSGASTDTQYF. The DNA of the CDR3 is TGTGCCGGGAGCGGGGCTAGCACAGATACGCAGTATTTT.

The rearrangement uses TRBV2 and TRBJ2-1; D is undetermined. CDR1 SNHLY and CDR2 FYNNEI come from the germline V gene. The CDR3 spans 14 residues. Trimming cost V 6 bases and J 1 base, with 10 bases left between them. The CDR3 protein is CASRLVPSYNEQFF. In nucleotides, the CDR3 is TGTGCCAGCAGGCTAGTACCATCCTACAATGAGCAGTTCTTC.

V usage is TRBV19 and J usage is TRBJ1-5; D possibly corresponds to TRBD1 (6 bases). Germline CDR1 and CDR2: LNHDA and SQIVND (reference sequence). The CDR3 loop spans 18 amino acids. Trimming left V 5 bases short and J 0 bases short, with 20 bases between. The CDR3 DNA is TGTGCCAGTAGTCCGACTCGACAGGCCCCTTATAGCAATCAGCCCCAGCATTTT. Translated, it gives CASSPTRQAPYSNQPQHF.

The rearrangement joins TRBV27 to TRBJ2-2; 8 bases agree with TRBD1. CDR3 length: 15 residues. The germline CDR1 and CDR2 sequences are MNHEY and SMNVEV (reference sequence). V was clipped by 6 bases and J by 4 bases; unmatched bases: 7. The CDR3: CASRSGTGFTGELFF. In nucleotides, the CDR3 is TGTGCCAGCAGGTCCGGGACAGGTTTCACCGGGGAGCTGTTTTTT.

The chain employs TRBV4-2 and TRBJ2-7; D is ambiguous. Germline lookup yields CDR1 LGHNA and CDR2 YNFKEQ. Trimming left V 0 bases short and J 0 bases short, with 3 bases between. The CDR3 contains 13 residues. The CDR3 loop is CASSQDVSYEQYF. Here the CDR3 DNA reads TGTGCCAGCAGCCAAGACGTCTCCTACGAGCAGTACTTC.

This clone is a singleton in its sample. J is TRBJ1-1 and V is TRBV5-1; TRBD1 matches 9 bases. Germline V CDR1 and CDR2: SGHRS, YFSETQ. CDR3 length equals 17 residues. V was pared by 1 base and J by 1 base, with 8 bases of the junction left unmatched. For the CDR3, the DNA is TGCGCCAGCAGCTTGTCATTAATGGGACAGGGGAACACTGAAGCTTTCTTT. As protein: CASSLSLMGQGNTEAFF.